Below, 18 T cell receptor beta chains from the same sample are listed, as sequenced in a study of brain T cells in children with intractable seizures. As to time point: blood from clinic visit 5 months post-surgery; TSC patient then seizure free. Profiled with immunoSEQ multiplex PCR; TCRdb holds only in-frame clones, not every one. The data contain 340,000 or so clones, nearly 95% of them singletons. The source material was peripheral blood, sampled more than 4 months after surgery. The source of these receptors is a boy under two years old with tuberous sclerosis and intractable seizures.

The CDR3 sequence is CASSQVYTGGYTGELFF. The CDR3 bases are TGCGCCAGCAGCCAAGTGTATACGGGGGGTTACACCGGGGAGCTGTTTTTT. The chain recombines TRBV4-1 with TRBJ2-2; 7 nucleotides line up with TRBD2. V was clipped by 1 base and J by 3 bases; unmatched bases: 8. The CDR3 is 17 amino acids. CDR1 and CDR2 (germline): MGHRA, YSYEKL.

The J gene is TRBJ2-2, the V gene TRBV2; D may match TRBD1 or TRBD2 (5 bases each). The V end lost 2 bases, the J end lost 6 bases, and 19 bases lay between the germline ends. Germline CDR1 reads SNHLY; CDR2 reads FYNNEI. The CDR3 spans 17 residues. The CDR3 coding sequence is TGTGCCAGCAGTGAACTAACCCGGGGTCAAGGGGCCGGGGAGCTGTTTTTT. It encodes CASSELTRGQGAGELFF.

There are a few counts of this clone. The CDR3 DNA sequence: TGTGCCAGCAGTCCCACGGTGGGGGACTATGGCTACACCTTC. Protein: CASSPTVGDYGYTF. J is TRBJ1-2 and V is TRBV6-5; perhaps TRBD1 as D (5 bases). V gave up 5 bases and J gave up 3 bases, with 13 bases separating them. Germline V lookup: CDR1 MNHEY, CDR2 SVGAGI. CDR3 length equals 14 residues.

V and J are TRBV24-1 and TRBJ1-2; maybe TRBD1 (5 bases). The CDR3 spans 12 residues. The germline V and J ends were trimmed by 7 bases and 10 bases, with 15 bases remaining between them. From germline, CDR1 is KGHDR and CDR2 SFDVKD. The chain's CDR3 is CATSRDGGDYTF. For the CDR3, the DNA is TGTGCCACCAGCCGGGACGGCGGCGACTACACCTTC.

The chain carries TRBV4-1 and TRBJ2-1, with no clear D. Trimming cost V 4 bases and J 10 bases, with 17 bases left between them. The CDR3 has 14 amino acids. Germline loops: CDR1 MGHRA, CDR2 YSYEKL. The CDR3 loop reads CASSRGPLTEEQFF. CDR3 DNA sequence: TGCGCCAGCAGCCGCGGACCCTTGACGGAAGAGCAGTTCTTC.

The chain combines TRBV7-9 with TRBJ2-5; weak D call: TRBD2 (6 bases). The CDR3 sequence is 15 residues long. Germline lookup yields CDR1 SEHNR and CDR2 FQNEAQ (reference sequence). V shed 5 bases and J shed 2 bases, with 15 bases lying between them. CDR3 nucleotide sequence: TGTGCCAGCAGCCCCGGGACTGTGCTTCAAGAGACCCAGTACTTC. It yields the protein CASSPGTVLQETQYF.

V usage is TRBV5-4 and J usage is TRBJ2-1, with D possibly matching TRBD1 (6 bases). The CDR3 is 16 amino acids. Per the germline V gene, CDR1 is SGHNT and CDR2 is YYREEE (reference sequence). Trimming cost V 2 bases and J 7 bases, with 19 bases left between them. CDR3 nucleotide sequence: TGTGCCAGCAGCTTTGGTCGCAGGGGCCTTGGAAATGAGCAGTTCTTC. Its protein product is CASSFGRRGLGNEQFF.

This chain uses TRBV5-6 with TRBJ2-2; the match to TRBD1 covers 11 bases. Trimming removed 0 bases from V and 12 bases from J; junction bases left unmatched: 7. CDR3 size: 15 residues. Germline-derived CDR1 and CDR2 are SGHDT and YYEEEE. The CDR3 sequence: CASSLEGTGGNKLFF. CDR3 nucleotide sequence: TGTGCCAGCAGCTTGGAAGGGACAGGGGGAAACAAGCTGTTTTTT.

Only one count was recorded for this clone. This chain uses TRBV13 with TRBJ2-7, with 9 bases aligning to TRBD2. Unmatched junction bases numbered 5, after V lost 3 bases and J lost 5 bases. Germline CDR1 PRHDT, CDR2 FYEKMQ (reference sequence). The CDR3 extends over 14 amino acids. CDR3 region: CASSLGAGGNEQYF. CDR3 coding DNA: TGTGCCAGCAGCTTGGGTGCGGGAGGGAACGAGCAGTACTTC.

The V and J genes are TRBV3-1 (or the pseudogene TRBV3-2) and TRBJ2-1, with D possibly being TRBD2 (5 bases). Looked up from germline, CDR1 is LGHDT and CDR2 is YNNKEL (reference sequence). V lost 1 base and J lost 4, with 11 bases in between. CDR3 length equals 15 residues. The CDR3: CASSQAGLVYNEQFF. The CDR3 DNA follows: TGTGCCAGCAGCCAAGCGGGGTTAGTATACAATGAGCAGTTCTTC.

There are a few counts of this clone. In DNA form, the CDR3 reads TGTGCCAGCAGTTACAATTCCGAGAAAACTTTCTTT. This encodes CASSYNSEKTFF. The genes are TRBV6-5 and TRBJ1-1; D is undetermined. Trimming took 2 bases from V and 12 from J, leaving 13 bases between them. This CDR3 has 12 residues. CDR1 and CDR2 from the germline V gene are MNHEY and SVGAGI.

V gene TRBV9 combines with J gene TRBJ2-2; no firm D call. V was pared by 0 bases and J by 6 bases, with 12 bases between. Looked up from germline, CDR1 is SGDLS and CDR2 is YYNGEE. The CDR3 spans 15 residues. The DNA for the CDR3 is TGTGCCAGCAGCGTAGAGGGTGCTCGTCCCGGGGAGCTGTTTTTT. It specifies CASSVEGARPGELFF. Full variable domain (rest looked up from reference TRBV9 and TRBJ2-2): DSGVTQTPKHLITATGQRVTLRCSPRSGDLSVYWYQQSLDQGLQFLIQYYNGEERAKGNILERFSAQQFPDLHSELNLSSLELGDSALYFCASSVEGARPGELFFGEGSRLTVL.

The chain joins TRBV28 to TRBJ1-6; 7 bases agree with TRBD1. The CDR3 totals 12 residues. J gave up 9 bases and V 10 bases, and 6 bases lay outside the gene matches. Germline-derived CDR1 and CDR2 are MDHEN and SYDVKM. CDR3 in amino acids: CATLDRVSPLHF. The CDR3 DNA reads as TGTGCCACCCTAGACAGGGTTTCACCCCTCCACTTT.

The CDR3 reads CASTLDFFADTQYF. CDR3 sequence (DNA): TGCGCCAGTACACTAGATTTTTTTGCAGATACGCAGTATTTT. This chain joins TRBV4-1 and TRBJ2-3; D is possibly TRBD2 (5 bases). The V gene's germline CDR1 is MGHRA and CDR2 YSYEKL. There are 14 residues in the CDR3. Trimming took off 9 bases at V and 4 bases at J, with 17 bases between the two ends.

This chain links TRBV18 with TRBJ1-1; D call uncertain. Looked up from germline, CDR1 is KGHSH and CDR2 is LQKENI. This CDR3 has 15 amino acids. The germline V and J ends were trimmed by 2 bases and 6 bases, with 16 bases remaining between them. CDR3 residues: CASSPAGPSGAEAFF. CDR3 DNA: TGTGCCAGCTCACCAGCAGGACCCTCTGGCGCTGAAGCTTTCTTT.

This chain joins TRBV30 and TRBJ2-3; the D gene is possibly TRBD2 (5 bases). Trimming left V 8 bases short and J 6 bases short, with 9 bases between. There are 10 residues in the CDR3. Germline CDR1 GTSNPN, CDR2 SVGIG (reference sequence). CDR3 residues: CAGGWDTQYF. CDR3 bases: TGTGCCGGAGGTTGGGATACGCAGTATTTT.

The table lists this clone with a count of one. The V call is TRBV7-9, the J call TRBJ1-4; the D is unclear. The CDR3 spans 15 residues. The germline CDR1 and CDR2 sequences are SEHNR and FQNEAQ (reference sequence). Trimming removed 0 bases from V and 4 bases from J, with 9 bases in between. For the CDR3, the DNA is TGTGCCAGCAGCTTAGCGCCACAGCTTAATGAAAAACTGTTTTTT. It specifies CASSLAPQLNEKLFF.

J is TRBJ1-2 and V is TRBV9; 8 bases are shared with TRBD1. CDR3 length equals 16 residues. Germline lookup yields CDR1 SGDLS and CDR2 YYNGEE. V lost 0 bases to trimming and J lost 3 bases; unmatched junction nucleotides: 7. As DNA, the CDR3 is TGTGCCAGCAGCGTAGAAACAGGGGGGTATTACTATGGCTACACCTTC. Translating it yields CASSVETGGYYYGYTF.